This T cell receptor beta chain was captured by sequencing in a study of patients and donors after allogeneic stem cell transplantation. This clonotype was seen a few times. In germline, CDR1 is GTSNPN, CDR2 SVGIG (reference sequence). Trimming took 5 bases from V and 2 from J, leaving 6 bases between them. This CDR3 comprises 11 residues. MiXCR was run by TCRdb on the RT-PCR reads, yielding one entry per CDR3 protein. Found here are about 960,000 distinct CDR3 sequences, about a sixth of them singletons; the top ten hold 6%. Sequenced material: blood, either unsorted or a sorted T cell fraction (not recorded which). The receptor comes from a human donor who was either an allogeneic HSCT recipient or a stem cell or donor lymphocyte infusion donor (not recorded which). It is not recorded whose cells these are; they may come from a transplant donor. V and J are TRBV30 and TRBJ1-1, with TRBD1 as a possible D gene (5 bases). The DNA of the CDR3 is TGTGCCTGGGGGGACAACACTGAAGCTTTCTTT. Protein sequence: CAWGDNTEAFF.